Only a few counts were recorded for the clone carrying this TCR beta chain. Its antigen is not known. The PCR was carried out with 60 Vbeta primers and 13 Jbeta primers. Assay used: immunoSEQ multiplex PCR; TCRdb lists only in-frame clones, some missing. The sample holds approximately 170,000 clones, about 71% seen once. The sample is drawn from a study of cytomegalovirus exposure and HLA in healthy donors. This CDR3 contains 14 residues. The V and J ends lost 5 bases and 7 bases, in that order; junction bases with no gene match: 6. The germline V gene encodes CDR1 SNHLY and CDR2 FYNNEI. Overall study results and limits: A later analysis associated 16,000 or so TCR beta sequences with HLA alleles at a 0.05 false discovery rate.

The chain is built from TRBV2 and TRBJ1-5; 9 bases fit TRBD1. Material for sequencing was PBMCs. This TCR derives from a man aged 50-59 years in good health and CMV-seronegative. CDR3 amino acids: CASSMDRGRQPQHF. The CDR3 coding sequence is TGTGCCAGCAGTATGGACAGGGGAAGGCAGCCCCAGCATTTT.